This T cell receptor beta chain was retrieved from a study of OX40 agonist ivuxolimab in advanced cancers. The method was immunoSEQ multiplex PCR; TCRdb's version includes in-frame clones alone and lacks a portion of them. The sample consists of some 19,000 clones, 85% to 90% of them appearing once. The V gene's germline CDR1 is MNHEY and CDR2 SMNVEV (reference sequence). V lost 2 bases to trimming and J lost 1 base, with 6 bases between them. CDR3 length: 13 residues. The origin of this receptor is an adult with an advanced solid tumor such as melanoma, head and neck, liver or kidney cancer. The sample here was CD4+ or CD8+ T cells sorted from blood, taken in a trial of the OX40 agonist ivuxolimab. The V and J genes are TRBV27 and TRBJ2-7; D is unresolved. CDR3 protein: CASSLQTSYEQYF. The CDR3 region has the DNA TGTGCCAGCAGTTTACAGACTTCCTACGAGCAGTACTTC.